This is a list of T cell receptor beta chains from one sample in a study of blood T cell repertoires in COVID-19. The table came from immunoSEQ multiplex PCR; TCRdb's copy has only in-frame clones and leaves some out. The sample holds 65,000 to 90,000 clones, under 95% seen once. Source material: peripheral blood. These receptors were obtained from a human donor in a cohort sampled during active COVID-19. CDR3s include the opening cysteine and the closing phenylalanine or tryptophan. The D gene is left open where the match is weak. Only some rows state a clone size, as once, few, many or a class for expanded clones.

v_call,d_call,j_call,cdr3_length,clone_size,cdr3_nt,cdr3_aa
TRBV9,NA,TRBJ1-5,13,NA,TGTGCCAGCAGCCCAAATGGCAATCAGCCCCAGCATTTT,CASSPNGNQPQHF
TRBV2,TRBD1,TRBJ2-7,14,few,TGTGCCAGCACCGGGACAGAGAGCTCCTACGAGCAGTACTTC,CASTGTESSYEQYF
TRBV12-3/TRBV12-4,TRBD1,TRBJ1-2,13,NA,TGTGCCAGCAGGGGGACAGGGAACTATGGCTACACCTTC,CASRGTGNYGYTF
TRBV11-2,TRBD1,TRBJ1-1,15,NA,TGTGCCAGCAGCGTTACAGGGGGCGTAGGCACTGAAGCTTTCTTT,CASSVTGGVGTEAFF
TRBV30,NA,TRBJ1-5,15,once,TGTGCCTGGAGTGTACGGGCAGGGGGCAATCAGCCCCAGCATTTT,CAWSVRAGGNQPQHF
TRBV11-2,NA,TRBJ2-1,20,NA,TGTGCCAGCAGCTTAGACAGAGGTTCAGGGCTTCGAAGCTCCTACAATGAGCAGTTCTTC,CASSLDRGSGLRSSYNEQFF
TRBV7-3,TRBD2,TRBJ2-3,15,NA,TGTGCCAGCAGCACTATAGCGGGGGAAGCAGATACGCAGTATTTT,CASSTIAGEADTQYF
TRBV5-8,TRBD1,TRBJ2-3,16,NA,TGTGCCAGCAGCTTGGGGACAGGCCATTCCACAGATACGCAGTATTTT,CASSLGTGHSTDTQYF
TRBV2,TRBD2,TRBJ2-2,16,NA,TGTGCCAGCAATCAAGCGGGGGCCACGAACACCGGGGAGCTGTTTTTT,CASNQAGATNTGELFF
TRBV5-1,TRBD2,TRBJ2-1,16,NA,TGCGCCAGCAGCGTCCTACTAGCGGGGGGGCATCTAGAGCAGTTCTTC,CASSVLLAGGHLEQFF
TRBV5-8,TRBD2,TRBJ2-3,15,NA,TGTGCCAGCAGCGACGGGACTACTCGCACAGATACGCAGTATTTT,CASSDGTTRTDTQYF
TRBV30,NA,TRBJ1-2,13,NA,TGTGCCTGGAGGGAGGGTATCGGCTATGGCTACACCTTC,CAWREGIGYGYTF
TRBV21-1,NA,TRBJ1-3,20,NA,TGTGCCAGCAGCGCCTCTGTGGGGGACAGGGCCCCCTCCTCTGGAAACACCATATATTTT,CASSASVGDRAPSSGNTIYF
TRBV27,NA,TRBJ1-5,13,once,TGTGCCAGCAGTTTCAGGGAGGATCAGCCCCAGCATTTT,CASSFREDQPQHF
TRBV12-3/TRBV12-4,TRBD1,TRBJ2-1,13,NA,TGTGCCAGCAGCCCAGACAGGGGCACTGAGCAGTTCTTC,CASSPDRGTEQFF
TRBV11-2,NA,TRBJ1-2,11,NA,TGTGCCAGCAGTTCGACACCCACCTACACCTTC,CASSSTPTYTF
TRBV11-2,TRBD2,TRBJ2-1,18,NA,TGTGCCAGCAGCTCGCCGGGGGCGGGGGGGCACTCCTACAATGAGCAGTTCTTC,CASSSPGAGGHSYNEQFF
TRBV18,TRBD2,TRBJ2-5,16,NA,TGTGCCAGCTCACCACAACTAGCGGGGGGCCGGGAGACCCAGTACTTC,CASSPQLAGGRETQYF
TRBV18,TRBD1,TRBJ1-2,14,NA,TGTGCCAGCTCACTTTTTGACAGGGAACATGGCTACACCTTC,CASSLFDREHGYTF
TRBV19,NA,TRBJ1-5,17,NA,TGTGCCAGTAGTATTGCACAGTCACCTGGAGGGAATCAGCCCCAGCATTTT,CASSIAQSPGGNQPQHF
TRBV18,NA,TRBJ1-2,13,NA,TGTGCCAGCTCAGAAGACAGCTCCTATGGCTACACCTTC,CASSEDSSYGYTF
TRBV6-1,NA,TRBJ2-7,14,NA,TGTGCCAGCAGTGAAGGGCGGGGGCGAAACGAGCAGTACTTC,CASSEGRGRNEQYF
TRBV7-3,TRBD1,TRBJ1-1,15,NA,TGTGCCAGCAGCCCCCGGACAGGGGGTCTCACTGAAGCTTTCTTT,CASSPRTGGLTEAFF
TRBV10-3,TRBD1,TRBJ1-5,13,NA,TGTGCCATCGGGACAGCGGGCAATCAGCCCCAGCATTTT,CAIGTAGNQPQHF
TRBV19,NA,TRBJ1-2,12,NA,TGTGCCAGTAACCCCGGGGGATATGGCTACACCTTC,CASNPGGYGYTF
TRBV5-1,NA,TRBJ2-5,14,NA,TGCGCCAGCAGCTTGGGGACAGCCCAAGAGACCCAGTACTTC,CASSLGTAQETQYF
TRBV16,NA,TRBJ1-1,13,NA,TGTGCCAGCAGCCAATCGGGGGGCACTGAAGCTTTCTTT,CASSQSGGTEAFF
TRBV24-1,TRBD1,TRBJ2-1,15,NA,TGTGCCACCAGTGATGCCCGGGACAGGGACCATGAGCAGTTCTTC,CATSDARDRDHEQFF
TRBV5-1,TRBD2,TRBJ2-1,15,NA,TGCGCCAGCAGCCCTCGGGGCGGGGGAGGTAATGAGCAGTTCTTC,CASSPRGGGGNEQFF